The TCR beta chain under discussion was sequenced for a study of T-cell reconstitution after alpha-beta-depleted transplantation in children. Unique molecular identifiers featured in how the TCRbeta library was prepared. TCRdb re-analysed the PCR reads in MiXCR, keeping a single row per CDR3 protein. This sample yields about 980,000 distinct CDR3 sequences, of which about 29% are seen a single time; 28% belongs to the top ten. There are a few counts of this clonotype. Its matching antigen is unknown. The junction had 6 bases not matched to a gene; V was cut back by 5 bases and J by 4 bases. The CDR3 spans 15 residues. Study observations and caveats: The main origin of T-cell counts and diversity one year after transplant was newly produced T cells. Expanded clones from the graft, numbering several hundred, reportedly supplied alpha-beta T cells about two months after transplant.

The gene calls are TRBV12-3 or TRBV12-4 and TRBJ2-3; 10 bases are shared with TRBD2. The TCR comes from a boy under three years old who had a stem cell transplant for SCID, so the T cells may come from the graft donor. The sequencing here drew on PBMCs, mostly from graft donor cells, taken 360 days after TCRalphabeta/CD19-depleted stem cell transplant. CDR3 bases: TGTGCCAGCAGTGCCGGACTAGCGGCAGCAGATACGCAGTATTTT. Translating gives CASSAGLAAADTQYF.